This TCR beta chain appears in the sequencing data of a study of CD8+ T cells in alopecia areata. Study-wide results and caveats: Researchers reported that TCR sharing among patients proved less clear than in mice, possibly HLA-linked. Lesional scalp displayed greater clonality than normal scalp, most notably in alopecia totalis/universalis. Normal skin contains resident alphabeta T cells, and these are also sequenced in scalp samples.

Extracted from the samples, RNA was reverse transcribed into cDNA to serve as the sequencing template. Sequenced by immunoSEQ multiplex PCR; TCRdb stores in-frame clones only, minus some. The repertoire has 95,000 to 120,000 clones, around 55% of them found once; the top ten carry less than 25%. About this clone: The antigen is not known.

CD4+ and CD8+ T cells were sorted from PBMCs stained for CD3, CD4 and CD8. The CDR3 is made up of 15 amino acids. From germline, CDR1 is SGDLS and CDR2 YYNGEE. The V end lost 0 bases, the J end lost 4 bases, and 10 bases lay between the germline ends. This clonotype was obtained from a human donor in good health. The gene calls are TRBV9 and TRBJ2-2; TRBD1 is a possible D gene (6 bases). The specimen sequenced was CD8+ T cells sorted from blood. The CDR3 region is CASSVGMGATGELFF. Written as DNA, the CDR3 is TGTGCCAGCAGCGTAGGAATGGGGGCCACCGGGGAGCTGTTTTTT.